This T cell receptor beta chain was sequenced for a study of blood T cells in healthy people across ages. This CDR3 is built from 15 residues. CDR1 LNHNV and CDR2 YYDKDF come from the germline V gene (reference sequence). V lost 3 bases, J lost 5 bases, and 16 bases lay in between. Using a J-beta primer mix together with a sample-barcoded 5' primer, a second PCR was run for about 6 to 12 cycles. Researchers report that each sample yielded at least 2.5 million CDR3-containing paired-end reads. Each CDR3 protein is one row after TCRdb ran MiXCR on the 5' RACE reads. Counted here are some 1,800,000 distinct CDR3 sequences, around 42% occurring once; the ten biggest clones make up more than 20%. Points from the study as a whole: Strong correlation was found linking TCR beta diversity to naive T cell percentage.

A word on this clonotype: The target antigen is unknown.

The V gene is TRBV15, the J gene TRBJ1-2; D is perhaps TRBD1 (6 bases). The sequence came from a human donor in good health. Sequencing used blood. The CDR3 DNA follows: TGTGCCACCAGCAGCCCTGAGAGAGGGGGATATGGCTACACCTTC. This encodes CATSSPERGGYGYTF.